This passage covers 22 T cell receptor beta chains from one sample sequenced in a study of blood T cell repertoires in COVID-19. Method: immunoSEQ multiplex PCR; TCRdb's copy keeps in-frame clones and lacks some. The sample shows 360,000 or so clones, about 90% of them seen only once. The specimen sequenced was PBMCs or T cells enriched from blood (not recorded which). Receptors originate from a woman aged 25 to 45 who had recovered from COVID-19.

V is TRBV4-1 and J is TRBJ1-1; D call uncertain. Germline CDR1 MGHRA, CDR2 YSYEKL. The CDR3 loop spans 15 amino acids. Trimming took off 4 bases at V and 5 bases at J, with 17 bases between the two ends. The CDR3 loop is CASSPTARSGTEAFF. The CDR3 nucleotides are TGCGCCAGCAGCCCAACTGCTAGGTCGGGGACTGAAGCTTTCTTT.

The chain carries TRBV19 and TRBJ2-1, with TRBD1 identical over 10 bases. Germline V gene lookup returns CDR1 LNHDA and CDR2 SQIVND (reference sequence). The CDR3 is made up of 15 amino acids. Trimming took 7 bases from V and 6 from J; bases not matched to a gene: 9. The CDR3 sequence is CASTPPGTGVNEQFF. The CDR3 region has the DNA TGTGCCAGTACCCCCCCCGGGACAGGGGTCAATGAGCAGTTCTTC. Full variable domain (outside the CDR3, taken from reference TRBV19 and TRBJ2-1): DGGITQSPKYLFRKEGQNVTLSCEQNLNHDAMYWYRQDPGQGLRLIYYSQIVNDFQKGDIAEGYSVSREKKESFPLTVTSAQKNPTAFYLCASTPPGTGVNEQFFGPGTRLTVL.

This chain links TRBV7-2 with TRBJ2-5; 8 positions agree with TRBD2. V was clipped by 5 bases and J by 5 bases; unmatched bases: 7. The CDR3 is 14 residues long. Germline CDR1 and CDR2: SGHTA and FQGNSA. CDR3 in DNA: TGTGCCAGCAGCCCCACACTAGCGGAGGAGACCCAGTACTTC. Residues: CASSPTLAEETQYF.

This chain uses TRBV20-1 with TRBJ2-4; 7 nucleotides align to TRBD1. The J segment lost 8 bases and the V segment lost 3 bases, leaving 13 bases of the junction unmatched. The germline V gene has CDR1 DFQATT and CDR2 SNEGSKA (reference sequence). The length of the CDR3 is 15 residues. The CDR3 DNA sequence: TGCAGTGCTAGTCCCGACAGGGCGCTGAACTACATTCAGTACTTC. Encoded protein: CSASPDRALNYIQYF.

The genes are TRBV7-2 and TRBJ1-6; no reliable D call. This CDR3 is 14 amino acids long. Trimming removed 3 bases at V and 18 bases at J, with 21 bases between. Germline loops: CDR1 SGHTA, CDR2 FQGNSA. CDR3 sequence (DNA): TGTGCCAGCAGCTTGGATGGCCAGGCAGATGGGCCCCACTTT. Residues: CASSLDGQADGPHF. Using reference TRBV7-2 and TRBJ1-6 for the parts outside the CDR3, the full variable domain is GAGVSQSPSNKVTEKGKDVELRCDPISGHTALYWYRQSLGQGLEFLIYFQGNSAPDKSGLPSDRFSAERTGGSVSTLTIQRTQQEDSAVYLCASSLDGQADGPHFGNGTRLTVT.

This chain uses TRBV7-2 with TRBJ2-1, with 8 bases identical to TRBD1. CDR1 is SGHTA, CDR2 FQGNSA, per germline. V gave up 7 bases and J gave up 2 bases; unmatched junction bases: 4. This CDR3 is built from 14 residues. DNA for the CDR3: TGTGCCAGCACCCTGACAGGGGCCTACAATGAGCAGTTCTTC. This encodes CASTLTGAYNEQFF.

This clone appeared a single time. The chain is built from TRBV5-1 and TRBJ2-1; the match to TRBD2 covers 11 bases. The CDR3 has 15 amino acids. J gave up 8 bases and V 0 bases, and 4 bases lay outside the gene matches. The germline CDR1 and CDR2 sequences are SGHRS and YFSETQ. The CDR3 sequence: CASSLVAGGPDEQFF. CDR3 nucleotides: TGCGCCAGCAGCTTGGTAGCGGGAGGGCCTGATGAGCAGTTCTTC.

CDR3: CASSQFLLAASYNEQFF. The CDR3 DNA is TGTGCCAGCAGCCAATTTCTACTAGCGGCCTCCTACAATGAGCAGTTCTTC. The chain employs TRBV3-1 (or the pseudogene TRBV3-2) and TRBJ2-1, with 8 bases lining up with TRBD2. CDR3 size: 17 residues. J gave up 0 bases and V 2 bases, and 6 bases lay outside the gene matches. Germline V lookup: CDR1 LGHDT, CDR2 YNNKEL (reference sequence).

This rearrangement joins TRBV27 to TRBJ2-3; D possibly corresponds to TRBD2 (5 bases). Between the trimmed V and J ends, which lost 5 bases and 0 bases, there was a span of 15 bases. There are 16 residues in the CDR3. Germline V gene data show CDR1 as MNHEY and CDR2 as SMNVEV (reference sequence). CDR3 DNA: TGTGCCAGCAGTCAAGGACTTTGGACTAGCACAGATACGCAGTATTTT. Protein product: CASSQGLWTSTDTQYF.

V and J are TRBV13 and TRBJ1-5, with a tentative D call TRBD1 (5 bases). Per the germline V gene, CDR1 is PRHDT and CDR2 is FYEKMQ (reference sequence). V gave up 3 bases and J gave up 6 bases, with 12 bases separating them. This CDR3 has 14 amino acids. The CDR3 sequence is CASSFSGGGQPQHF. CDR3 nucleotides: TGTGCCAGCAGCTTTTCTGGGGGAGGTCAGCCCCAGCATTTT. The whole variable domain, filled in from reference TRBV13 and TRBJ1-5, reads AAGVIQSPRHLIKEKRETATLKCYPIPRHDTVYWYQQGPGQDPQFLISFYEKMQSDKGSIPDRFSAQQFSDYHSELNMSSLELGDSALYFCASSFSGGGQPQHFGDGTRLSIL.

This clone was seen once. The same CDR3 is also encoded by other DNA sequences in this sample. V gene TRBV5-1 combines with J gene TRBJ1-2; 11 bases match TRBD1. Germline V gives CDR1 SGHRS, CDR2 YFSETQ. This CDR3 is built from 14 residues. J was trimmed by 3 bases and V by 4 bases; bases with no gene match: 2. The CDR3 loop is CASSLGQGDYGYTF. The CDR3 DNA is TGCGCCAGCAGCCTGGGACAGGGGGACTATGGCTACACCTTC.

This rearrangement joins TRBV27 to TRBJ2-3, with D maybe TRBD2 (6 bases). The CDR3 covers 14 residues. Deletions cut 3 bases from V and 6 bases from J, with 13 bases between. In germline, CDR1 is MNHEY, CDR2 SMNVEV (reference sequence). CDR3 sequence: CASSLSGLGDTQYF. The CDR3 DNA sequence: TGTGCCAGCAGTTTGAGCGGGCTTGGGGATACGCAGTATTTT.

CDR3 nucleotides: TGTGCCAGCATGGCCAGGCACACTGAAGCTTTCTTT. Translation gives CASMARHTEAFF. The chain carries TRBV6-5 and TRBJ1-1; D gene unclear. V gave up 7 bases and J gave up 3 bases, with 9 bases separating them. CDR1 and CDR2 (germline): MNHEY, SVGAGI. The CDR3 contains 12 residues.

J is TRBJ1-5 and V is TRBV28, with a tentative D call TRBD1 (6 bases). Germline CDR1 and CDR2: MDHEN and SYDVKM. The ends were cut back, 6 bases at V and 3 bases at J, with 15 bases in the middle. The CDR3 extends over 15 amino acids. The CDR3 DNA sequence: TGTGCCAGCAGACCCCCGGACAGTTCCAATCAGCCCCAGCATTTT. Translating gives CASRPPDSSNQPQHF.

The genes are TRBV12-3 or TRBV12-4 and TRBJ1-6, with D possibly matching TRBD1 (5 bases). The ends were cut back, 4 bases at V and 14 bases at J, with 15 bases in the middle. The CDR3 contains 13 residues. The CDR3 loop reads CASSSTGGLALHF. The CDR3 DNA is TGTGCCAGCAGTTCAACGGGGGGTTTGGCCCTCCACTTT.

The J gene is TRBJ2-2, the V gene TRBV5-1; 7 nucleotides align to TRBD1. This CDR3 region has 15 residues. V was pared by 0 bases and J by 7 bases, with 6 bases of the junction left unmatched. CDR1 is SGHRS, CDR2 YFSETQ, per germline. CDR3 sequence: CASSLEGTVGGELFF. CDR3 nucleotides: TGCGCCAGCAGCTTGGAAGGGACAGTGGGCGGGGAGCTGTTTTTT.

This clone was seen a single time. The chain combines TRBV5-1 with TRBJ2-5; 10 positions match TRBD2. The CDR3 contains 16 residues. Per the germline V gene, CDR1 is SGHRS and CDR2 is YFSETQ. The ends lost 1 base at V and 5 bases at J; junction bases unmatched: 8. CDR3 in amino acids: CASSLQTSGTKETQYF. In nucleotides, the CDR3 is TGCGCCAGCAGCTTGCAAACTAGCGGGACAAAGGAGACCCAGTACTTC.

The genes are TRBV25-1 and TRBJ2-2, with TRBD1 identical over 7 bases. This CDR3 contains 13 residues. The germline gives CDR1 MGHDK, CDR2 SYGVNS. V was clipped by 8 bases and J by 6 bases; unmatched bases: 6. The CDR3 here is CASAAQGAGELFF. CDR3 in DNA: TGTGCCAGCGCCGCCCAGGGGGCCGGGGAGCTGTTTTTT.

The V call is TRBV27, the J call TRBJ2-2; 10 bases line up with TRBD2. Germline V CDR1 and CDR2: MNHEY, SMNVEV (reference sequence). This CDR3 comprises 16 residues. V was clipped by 6 bases and J by 2 bases; unmatched bases: 6. The CDR3, as DNA: TGTGCCAGCAGGTCGATAGCGGGAGGCAACACCGGGGAGCTGTTTTTT. Protein product: CASRSIAGGNTGELFF.

The gene calls are TRBV30 and TRBJ2-2; no clear D. Germline lookup yields CDR1 GTSNPN and CDR2 SVGIG (reference sequence). There are 13 residues in the CDR3. Deletions cut 5 bases from V and 6 bases from J, with 13 bases between. The CDR3 here is CAWEAQRAGELFF. The CDR3 DNA follows: TGTGCCTGGGAGGCTCAACGGGCCGGGGAGCTGTTTTTT.

The chain has TRBV5-4 and TRBJ2-7, with 7 bases fitting TRBD1. V lost 3 bases to trimming and J lost 1 base; unmatched junction nucleotides: 4. The CDR3 sequence is 14 residues long. CDR1 and CDR2 (germline): SGHNT, YYREEE (reference sequence). The CDR3 DNA sequence: TGTGCCAGCAGCTCTCGGGACAGTTCCTACGAGCAGTACTTC. Translation: CASSSRDSSYEQYF.

The genes are TRBV23-1 and TRBJ2-7; D may be TRBD1 (5 bases). Being an ORF, TRBV23-1 has a function that is uncertain. The V gene lost 0 bases and the J gene lost 2 bases, with 8 bases spanning the gap. This CDR3 spans 14 amino acids. The CDR3 DNA follows: TGCGCCAGCAGTCAATCGGGGCGACCCTACGAGCAGTACTTC. It is translated as CASSQSGRPYEQYF.